This T cell receptor beta chain came from a study of blood T cell repertoires in COVID-19. Study as a whole: COVID-19 samples collected from the United States, Italy and Spain covered acute and convalescent phases. Nucleic acid was either cDNA or gDNA, and it came from T cells, B-cell-depleted T cells, or PBMCs.

Produced via immunoSEQ multiplex PCR; TCRdb's table is partial and in-frame only. The data show tens of thousands of clones, with approximately 80% seen just once and roughly 7% held by the top ten. This clone was observed a few times. The V gene's germline CDR1 is SGHNT and CDR2 YYREEE (reference sequence). The CDR3 contains 16 residues. J was trimmed by 5 bases and V by 0 bases; bases with no gene match: 9. This receptor was taken from a man aged 35 to 55 with acute or convalescent COVID-19. Sequencing was done on a sample of peripheral blood. The chain combines TRBV5-4 with TRBJ1-1, with 8 bases matching TRBD1. CDR3 nucleotides: TGTGCCAGCAGCTTGGGGGTAGACAGGGGATTTACTGAAGCTTTCTTT. Translation: CASSLGVDRGFTEAFF.